This T cell receptor beta chain was identified in a study of cytomegalovirus exposure and HLA in healthy donors. This clone occurred a few times. Germline CDR1 SGHVS, CDR2 FNYEAQ. Trimming cost V 2 bases and J 11 bases; bases outside gene matches: 10. The CDR3 extends over 14 amino acids. Primers: 60 Vbeta forward and 13 Jbeta reverse. Here immunoSEQ multiplex PCR was the method, and the copy in TCRdb shows in-frame clones only, minus some. The table lists fewer than 200,000 clones, over 60% of them singletons, with under 3.5% in the top ten. Material: PBMCs. V gene TRBV7-6 combines with J gene TRBJ2-5; 8 nucleotides line up with TRBD1. This clonotype originated in a woman aged 25 to 45 in good health and CMV-seronegative. CDR3 bases: TGTGCCAGCAGCTTATGGGCAGGGGGCTATGAGCAGTACTTC. This sequence encodes CASSLWAGGYEQYF.